A selection of T cell receptor beta chains follows, all from one sample in a study of T cells in localized non-small cell lung cancer. TCRdb's table, derived via immunoSEQ multiplex PCR, lists solely in-frame clones and lacks some. The sample includes roughly 72,000 clones, roughly nine tenths of them seen just once. This sample comprised peripheral blood, obtained before any cancer treatment. The source is a male donor older than 55 with stage III squamous cell lung carcinoma. Each CDR3 is given with its conserved first and last residue. The D gene is left open where the match is weak. Some rows have no size entry. The others give once, few or many, or a class for an expanded clone.

clone size: -
J gene: TRBJ2-2
V gene: TRBV4-2
D gene: TRBD2
CDR3 protein: CASSFGLESNTGELFF
CDR3 DNA: TGTGCCAGCAGCTTTGGACTAGAATCGAACACCGGGGAGCTGTTTTTT

clone size: -
J gene: TRBJ2-3
V gene: TRBV5-1
D gene: -
CDR3 protein: CASKGGPVADTQYF
CDR3 DNA: TGCGCCAGCAAGGGGGGGCCAGTGGCAGATACGCAGTATTTT

clone size: few
J gene: TRBJ2-4
V gene: TRBV9
D gene: -
CDR3 protein: CASGVDGAKNIQYF
CDR3 DNA: TGTGCCAGCGGCGTGGACGGGGCCAAAAACATTCAGTACTTC

clone size: few
J gene: TRBJ1-2
V gene: TRBV18
D gene: -
CDR3 protein: CASSPKGAGYGYTF
CDR3 DNA: TGTGCCAGCTCACCAAAAGGGGCAGGCTATGGCTACACCTTC

clone size: -
J gene: TRBJ2-1
V gene: TRBV27
D gene: -
CDR3 protein: CASSLSTRNEQFF
CDR3 DNA: TGTGCCAGCAGTCTCTCCACGCGCAATGAGCAGTTCTTC

clone size: -
J gene: TRBJ1-1
V gene: TRBV9
D gene: TRBD1
CDR3 protein: CASSAQGTMNTEAFF
CDR3 DNA: TGTGCCAGCAGCGCACAGGGGACTATGAACACTGAAGCTTTCTTT

clone size: -
J gene: TRBJ2-2
V gene: TRBV5-1
D gene: -
CDR3 protein: CASSFGQGITGELFF
CDR3 DNA: TGCGCCAGCAGCTTCGGGCAGGGCATCACCGGGGAGCTGTTTTTT

clone size: -
J gene: TRBJ2-5
V gene: TRBV18
D gene: -
CDR3 protein: CASSPNRVGETQYF
CDR3 DNA: TGTGCCAGCTCACCGAACAGGGTCGGGGAGACCCAGTACTTC

clone size: -
J gene: TRBJ2-5
V gene: TRBV9
D gene: -
CDR3 protein: CASSHGRTQETQYF
CDR3 DNA: TGTGCCAGCAGCCACGGCAGGACACAAGAGACCCAGTACTTC

clone size: -
J gene: TRBJ1-1
V gene: TRBV10-3
D gene: -
CDR3 protein: CAISTRPPREITEAFF
CDR3 DNA: TGTGCCATCAGTACCCGCCCGCCGAGGGAGATTACTGAAGCTTTCTTT

clone size: once
J gene: TRBJ2-3
V gene: TRBV12-2
D gene: -
CDR3 protein: CASRSAIPCRDTQYF
CDR3 DNA: TGTGCAAGTCGCTCGGCCATTCCATGTAGAGATACGCAGTATTTT

clone size: -
J gene: TRBJ1-1
V gene: TRBV5-6
D gene: -
CDR3 protein: CASSPGPSRAYTEAFF
CDR3 DNA: TGTGCCAGCAGCCCCGGGCCTAGTAGGGCGTACACTGAAGCTTTCTTT

clone size: -
J gene: TRBJ1-3
V gene: TRBV11-2
D gene: -
CDR3 protein: CASSPTRAGWSGNTIYF
CDR3 DNA: TGTGCCAGCAGCCCGACCCGGGCAGGGTGGTCTGGAAACACCATATATTTT

clone size: -
J gene: TRBJ1-1
V gene: TRBV5-1
D gene: -
CDR3 protein: CASSLATKGNTEAFF
CDR3 DNA: TGCGCCAGCAGCTTGGCCACAAAGGGGAACACTGAAGCTTTCTTT

clone size: -
J gene: TRBJ1-5
V gene: TRBV2
D gene: TRBD1
CDR3 protein: CASSEEQGAGNQPQHF
CDR3 DNA: TGTGCCAGCAGTGAAGAACAGGGGGCAGGTAATCAGCCCCAGCATTTT

clone size: -
J gene: TRBJ1-1
V gene: TRBV5-6
D gene: -
CDR3 protein: CASSLGVVSTEAFF
CDR3 DNA: TGTGCCAGCAGCTTGGGGGTGGTGAGCACTGAAGCTTTCTTT

clone size: -
J gene: TRBJ1-5
V gene: TRBV11-2
D gene: -
CDR3 protein: CASSLDRSNQPQHF
CDR3 DNA: TGTGCCAGCAGCTTAGATCGGTCCAATCAGCCCCAGCATTTT

clone size: -
J gene: TRBJ2-6
V gene: TRBV10-3
D gene: -
CDR3 protein: CAIMMSSGANVLTF
CDR3 DNA: TGTGCCATCATGATGAGCTCTGGGGCCAACGTCCTGACTTTC

clone size: few
J gene: TRBJ1-2
V gene: TRBV7-9
D gene: TRBD1
CDR3 protein: CASSLANRDRQGYTF
CDR3 DNA: TGTGCCAGCAGCTTAGCGAACCGGGACAGACAAGGCTACACCTTC

clone size: -
J gene: TRBJ2-7
V gene: TRBV18
D gene: -
CDR3 protein: CASSPTRDGNYEQYF
CDR3 DNA: TGTGCCAGCTCACCAACCCGGGACGGAAACTACGAGCAGTACTTC

clone size: -
J gene: TRBJ1-2
V gene: TRBV5-6
D gene: TRBD1
CDR3 protein: CASSEGQGTYGYTF
CDR3 DNA: TGTGCCAGCAGCGAAGGACAGGGTACCTATGGCTACACCTTC

clone size: -
J gene: TRBJ2-5
V gene: TRBV7-9
D gene: TRBD2
CDR3 protein: CASSSSGGGQETQYF
CDR3 DNA: TGTGCCAGCAGCTCCAGCGGGGGAGGGCAAGAGACCCAGTACTTC

clone size: few
J gene: TRBJ2-2
V gene: TRBV11-3
D gene: -
CDR3 protein: CASSLGATGELFF
CDR3 DNA: TGTGCCAGCAGCTTGGGCGCCACCGGGGAGCTGTTTTTT

clone size: -
J gene: TRBJ1-1
V gene: TRBV30
D gene: -
CDR3 protein: CAWSFRVNTEAFF
CDR3 DNA: TGTGCCTGGAGTTTTAGGGTGAACACTGAAGCTTTCTTT

clone size: -
J gene: TRBJ1-1
V gene: TRBV7-3
D gene: -
CDR3 protein: CASSYQGRGTEAFF
CDR3 DNA: TGTGCCAGCAGCTATCAGGGAAGGGGCACTGAAGCTTTCTTT

clone size: -
J gene: TRBJ2-3
V gene: TRBV6-5
D gene: -
CDR3 protein: CASSPGVSTDTQYF
CDR3 DNA: TGTGCCAGCAGCCCCGGGGTTAGCACAGATACGCAGTATTTT

clone size: few
J gene: TRBJ1-2
V gene: TRBV7-3
D gene: -
CDR3 protein: CASSLLGGYTF
CDR3 DNA: TGTGCCAGCAGCCTGCTAGGTGGCTACACCTTC

clone size: few
J gene: TRBJ1-1
V gene: TRBV29-1
D gene: -
CDR3 protein: CSVEPGRGEAFF
CDR3 DNA: TGCAGCGTTGAGCCGGGCAGGGGTGAAGCTTTCTTT

clone size: once
J gene: TRBJ1-2
V gene: TRBV9
D gene: -
CDR3 protein: CASSVEGDIYGYTF
CDR3 DNA: TGTGCCAGCAGCGTAGAAGGAGACATTTATGGCTACACCTTC

clone size: -
J gene: TRBJ2-1
V gene: TRBV18
D gene: TRBD2
CDR3 protein: CASSPRIRGGDNEQFF
CDR3 DNA: TGTGCCAGCTCACCAAGGATCCGCGGGGGGGACAATGAGCAGTTCTTC

clone size: large
J gene: TRBJ1-2
V gene: TRBV4-1
D gene: -
CDR3 protein: CASSQVKGTSYGYTF
CDR3 DNA: TGCGCCAGCAGCCAAGTGAAGGGGACCAGCTATGGCTACACCTTC

clone size: -
J gene: TRBJ2-7
V gene: TRBV5-1
D gene: -
CDR3 protein: CASSPRPPAYEQYF
CDR3 DNA: TGCGCCAGCAGCCCTCGCCCCCCGGCCTACGAGCAGTACTTC

clone size: -
J gene: TRBJ1-2
V gene: TRBV6-6
D gene: TRBD1
CDR3 protein: CASSPGQNYGYTF
CDR3 DNA: TGTGCCAGCAGTCCGGGACAGAACTATGGCTACACCTTC

clone size: few
J gene: TRBJ1-5
V gene: TRBV7-2
D gene: -
CDR3 protein: CASSLSTAKYQPQHF
CDR3 DNA: TGTGCCAGCAGCTTAAGTACTGCTAAATATCAGCCCCAGCATTTT

clone size: few
J gene: TRBJ1-4
V gene: TRBV2
D gene: -
CDR3 protein: CASSVGTTNEKLFF
CDR3 DNA: TGTGCCAGCAGTGTCGGTACAACTAATGAAAAACTGTTTTTT

clone size: -
J gene: TRBJ2-3
V gene: TRBV6-1
D gene: TRBD2
CDR3 protein: CASSSSGETDTQYF
CDR3 DNA: TGTGCCAGCAGTTCTAGCGGGGAGACAGATACGCAGTATTTT

clone size: -
J gene: TRBJ1-1
V gene: TRBV9
D gene: -
CDR3 protein: CASSVRWDTEAFF
CDR3 DNA: TGTGCCAGCAGCGTACGTTGGGACACTGAAGCTTTCTTT

clone size: -
J gene: TRBJ2-5
V gene: TRBV5-8
D gene: -
CDR3 protein: CASSSRALVTQYF
CDR3 DNA: TGTGCCAGCAGTTCCCGGGCTCTGGTTACCCAGTACTTC

clone size: -
J gene: TRBJ2-5
V gene: TRBV5-6
D gene: TRBD1
CDR3 protein: CASSPELGTAQETQYF
CDR3 DNA: TGTGCCAGCAGCCCGGAGCTAGGGACAGCTCAAGAGACCCAGTACTTC

clone size: -
J gene: TRBJ2-5
V gene: TRBV7-9
D gene: -
CDR3 protein: CASSSGPDARETQYF
CDR3 DNA: TGTGCCAGCAGCTCGGGACCGGACGCGAGGGAGACCCAGTACTTC

clone size: -
J gene: TRBJ1-2
V gene: TRBV5-4
D gene: TRBD1
CDR3 protein: CASSLGQGVWGYGYTF
CDR3 DNA: TGTGCCAGCAGCTTGGGCCAGGGGGTCTGGGGCTATGGCTACACCTTC

clone size: -
J gene: TRBJ1-2
V gene: TRBV29-1
D gene: TRBD1
CDR3 protein: CSVKGQSSGYTF
CDR3 DNA: TGCAGCGTGAAGGGACAGTCAAGTGGCTACACCTTC

clone size: -
J gene: TRBJ1-1
V gene: TRBV12-2
D gene: -
CDR3 protein: CASRLAGGPPLNTEAFF
CDR3 DNA: TGTGCAAGTCGCTTAGCTGGGGGCCCCCCATTGAACACTGAAGCTTTCTTT

clone size: -
J gene: TRBJ2-1
V gene: TRBV9
D gene: TRBD1
CDR3 protein: CASSPPGDRGRDEQFF
CDR3 DNA: TGTGCCAGCAGCCCCCCAGGGGACAGGGGGCGAGATGAGCAGTTCTTC

clone size: -
J gene: TRBJ1-2
V gene: TRBV5-1
D gene: -
CDR3 protein: CASSLIGNYGYTF
CDR3 DNA: TGCGCCAGCAGCTTGATAGGGAACTATGGCTACACCTTC

clone size: -
J gene: TRBJ1-3
V gene: TRBV7-2
D gene: -
CDR3 protein: CASKYLASGNTIYF
CDR3 DNA: TGTGCCAGCAAATATCTCGCCTCTGGAAACACCATATATTTT

clone size: -
J gene: TRBJ1-1
V gene: TRBV6-4
D gene: -
CDR3 protein: CASSTSRTNTEAFF
CDR3 DNA: TGTGCCAGCAGTACGAGCAGGACGAACACTGAAGCTTTCTTT

clone size: -
J gene: TRBJ1-2
V gene: TRBV28
D gene: -
CDR3 protein: CASSLSGKGNTF
CDR3 DNA: TGTGCCAGCAGTTTATCTGGGAAGGGAAACACCTTC

clone size: -
J gene: TRBJ2-3
V gene: TRBV7-9
D gene: -
CDR3 protein: CASSPPFRAGTDTQYF
CDR3 DNA: TGTGCCAGCAGCCCCCCGTTCAGGGCCGGGACAGATACGCAGTATTTT

clone size: -
J gene: TRBJ2-5
V gene: TRBV7-2
D gene: TRBD2
CDR3 protein: CASSRGLAGEGETQYF
CDR3 DNA: TGTGCCAGCAGCCGAGGACTAGCGGGGGAGGGGGAGACCCAGTACTTC

clone size: -
J gene: TRBJ1-1
V gene: TRBV6-1
D gene: TRBD1
CDR3 protein: CASSAQGVNTEAFF
CDR3 DNA: TGTGCCAGCAGTGCCCAGGGGGTGAACACTGAAGCTTTCTTT

clone size: few
J gene: TRBJ2-5
V gene: TRBV10-3
D gene: TRBD2
CDR3 protein: CAISGEGAGGQETQYF
CDR3 DNA: TGTGCCATCAGTGGGGAGGGAGCGGGGGGCCAAGAGACCCAGTACTTC